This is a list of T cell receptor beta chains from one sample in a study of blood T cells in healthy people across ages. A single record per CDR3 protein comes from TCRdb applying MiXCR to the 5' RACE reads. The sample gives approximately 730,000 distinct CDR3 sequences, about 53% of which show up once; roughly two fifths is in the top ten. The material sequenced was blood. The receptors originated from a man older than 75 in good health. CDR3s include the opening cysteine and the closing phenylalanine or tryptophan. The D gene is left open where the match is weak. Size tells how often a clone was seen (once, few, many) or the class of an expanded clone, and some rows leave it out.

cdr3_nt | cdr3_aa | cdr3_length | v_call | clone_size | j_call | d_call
TGTGCCAGCAGCCCCGGGAGGGCGGGAGGTATACAAGAGACCCAGTACTTC | CASSPGRAGGIQETQYF | 17 | TRBV11-3 | few | TRBJ2-5 | TRBD2
TGTGCCATCAAAGCGGGCCTTACCTACGAGCAGTACTTC | CAIKAGLTYEQYF | 13 | TRBV10-3 | few | TRBJ2-7 | NA
TGTGCCAGCAGCACCCACTCGGGAGATACGCAGTATTTT | CASSTHSGDTQYF | 13 | TRBV9 | NA | TRBJ2-3 | NA
TGTGCCAGCAGTCCCGAGACTAGCGAGACCACCGGGGAGCTGTTTTTT | CASSPETSETTGELFF | 16 | TRBV21-1 | once | TRBJ2-2 | NA
TGCAGCGTTGGGCGGACTAGCGGGAGCCCCTCCTACGAGCAGTACTTC | CSVGRTSGSPSYEQYF | 16 | TRBV29-1 | few | TRBJ2-7 | TRBD2
TGTGCCAGCAGGGGAGCAGCGGGAGTGGCAGATACGCAGTATTTT | CASRGAAGVADTQYF | 15 | TRBV7-9 | NA | TRBJ2-3 | TRBD2
TGTGCCAGCAGCCGCGACCCATGGGAGACCCAGTACTTC | CASSRDPWETQYF | 13 | TRBV14 | many | TRBJ2-5 | NA
TGCAGCGTCGCGGTTCACCAAGAGACCCAGTACTTC | CSVAVHQETQYF | 12 | TRBV29-1 | few | TRBJ2-5 | NA
TGCAGTGCTAGAGGACCAGGGCCGGGTGTCGACTATGGCTACACCTTC | CSARGPGPGVDYGYTF | 16 | TRBV20-1 | few | TRBJ1-2 | NA
TGTGCCAGCAGTTATCAATCATCCCGGGACACGGCCCACTTT | CASSYQSSRDTAHF | 14 | TRBV6-1 | NA | TRBJ1-6 | NA
TGTGCCAGCAGCTTCGGTAGGGGCGGGGCAGATACGCAGTATTTT | CASSFGRGGADTQYF | 15 | TRBV7-2 | NA | TRBJ2-3 | NA
TGCAGCGTTGAAGACGGACAGATCTACGAGCAGTACTTC | CSVEDGQIYEQYF | 13 | TRBV29-1 | few | TRBJ2-7 | NA
TGCAGTGCTAGACCCCCGGTGGGAGTGGGGGAGCAGTACTTC | CSARPPVGVGEQYF | 14 | TRBV20-1 | few | TRBJ2-7 | NA
TGTGCCAGCAGCACCGGGACTAGCGGGAGTTCGGAGACCCAGTACTTC | CASSTGTSGSSETQYF | 16 | TRBV9 | NA | TRBJ2-5 | TRBD2
TGTGCCATCAGCAGACAGGTTCTCACTGAAGCTTTCTTT | CAISRQVLTEAFF | 13 | TRBV10-3 | NA | TRBJ1-1 | NA
TGCGCCAGCAGCGAGGACAGCTATCAGCCCCAGCATTTT | CASSEDSYQPQHF | 13 | TRBV5-1 | NA | TRBJ1-5 | NA
TGTGCCAGCAGCTTAGGCCGAACTATCTACAATGAGCAGTTCTTC | CASSLGRTIYNEQFF | 15 | TRBV7-9 | NA | TRBJ2-1 | NA
TGTGCCAGCAGTAGACAGGAGGTCCATGGCTACACCTTC | CASSRQEVHGYTF | 13 | TRBV6-5 | NA | TRBJ1-2 | NA
TGTGCCAGCAGCTTGGAGGGCGTAAGCCTGACTGGCTACACCTTC | CASSLEGVSLTGYTF | 15 | TRBV11-2 | NA | TRBJ1-2 | NA
TGCAGTGCCGAACCCCGGGACATCTGTGGCTACACCTTC | CSAEPRDICGYTF | 13 | TRBV20-1 | NA | TRBJ1-2 | NA
TGCGCCAGCAGCGTGGGGGGGTTGCAAGAGACCCAGTACTTC | CASSVGGLQETQYF | 14 | TRBV9 | few | TRBJ2-5 | TRBD2
TGTGCCAGCAGGTCCGGGTCCTACAATGAGCAGTTCTTC | CASRSGSYNEQFF | 13 | TRBV12-3/TRBV12-4 | NA | TRBJ2-1 | NA
TGTGCCAGCAGCCAAGAACAGGGCTTCTATGGCTACACCTTC | CASSQEQGFYGYTF | 14 | TRBV3-1 | NA | TRBJ1-2 | NA
TGTGCCAGCAGCGGGCCAAGGGGGACAGGGTACGAGAGCTCCTACAATGAGCAGTTCTTC | CASSGPRGTGYESSYNEQFF | 20 | TRBV11-1 | NA | TRBJ2-1 | TRBD1
TGTGCCAGCAGCATACACCCTGGGGGTGGCGGCTACACCTTC | CASSIHPGGGGYTF | 14 | TRBV5-6 | NA | TRBJ1-2 | NA
TGTGCCAGCAGTGAGGGCAGGGGGCGTCACCCCTACACCTTC | CASSEGRGRHPYTF | 14 | TRBV2 | NA | TRBJ1-2 | TRBD1
TGCGCCAGCACCGGTGGGACAGATCAAGAGACCCAGTACTTC | CASTGGTDQETQYF | 14 | TRBV10-1 | NA | TRBJ2-5 | TRBD1
TGCAGTGCTAGAATTGGGGAGACCCAGTACTTC | CSARIGETQYF | 11 | TRBV20-1 | many | TRBJ2-5 | NA
TGTGCCAGCCGCCGGAGGGACCTGGATGGCTACACCTTC | CASRRRDLDGYTF | 13 | TRBV6-6 | NA | TRBJ1-2 | NA
TGCAGTGCTGGAAGACTAGCGGGATGGAACGAGCAGTACTTC | CSAGRLAGWNEQYF | 14 | TRBV20-1 | NA | TRBJ2-7 | TRBD2
TGTGCCAGCAGTCGGACAGGCAAGAGAGAGACCCAGTACTTC | CASSRTGKRETQYF | 14 | TRBV27 | few | TRBJ2-5 | TRBD1
TGTGCCAGCAGCCCCTATCGGGGGAGCTCCTACAATGAGCAGTTCTTC | CASSPYRGSSYNEQFF | 16 | TRBV5-1 | NA | TRBJ2-1 | NA
TGTGCCAGCCAACGGGAGTTCACCTACAATGAGCAGTTCTTC | CASQREFTYNEQFF | 14 | TRBV2 | NA | TRBJ2-1 | NA
TGTGCCAGCAGACCCCGACCCGTCTCTGGGGCCAACGTCCTGACTTTC | CASRPRPVSGANVLTF | 16 | TRBV7-9 | few | TRBJ2-6 | NA
TGCAGTGCTAGAGGACTGGTGGGAGTTTACAATGAGCAGTTCTTC | CSARGLVGVYNEQFF | 15 | TRBV20-1 | NA | TRBJ2-1 | NA
TGTGCCAGCAGCGCGCAGGCTAGCACAGATATGCAGTATTTT | CASSAQASTDMQYF | 14 | TRBV7-3 | NA | TRBJ2-3 | NA
TGTGCCAGCAGCTCCTATGGACAAGAGACCCAGTACTTC | CASSSYGQETQYF | 13 | TRBV11-2 | few | TRBJ2-5 | NA
TGCGCCAGCAACCAAGAACAGGGGGGCCGGGGCTACACCTTC | CASNQEQGGRGYTF | 14 | TRBV4-1 | NA | TRBJ1-2 | TRBD1
TGTGCCAGCAAGCGGGACGCTAGCAATCAGCCCCAGCATTTT | CASKRDASNQPQHF | 14 | TRBV6-2/TRBV6-3 | NA | TRBJ1-5 | NA
TGCAGCGCGCAACACCCGGGACGAGGGGAGACCCAGTACTTC | CSAQHPGRGETQYF | 14 | TRBV29-1 | NA | TRBJ2-5 | NA
TGTGCCAGCAGCTCCAGCGGTCCCATCCGGGAGCAGTACTTC | CASSSSGPIREQYF | 14 | TRBV7-9 | few | TRBJ2-7 | NA
TGTGCCAGCAGCGCCGGGACTAGCGGGACTTCCGAGCAGTACTTC | CASSAGTSGTSEQYF | 15 | TRBV9 | NA | TRBJ2-7 | TRBD2
TGCGCCAGCCGCCCCACCCGGGAGGCCGGGACTAGCGATGGCAAAAACATTCAGTACTTC | CASRPTREAGTSDGKNIQYF | 20 | TRBV5-1 | NA | TRBJ2-4 | TRBD2
TGTGCCACCAGCGGGGGTTTTTCTGGGGCCAACGTCCTGACTTTC | CATSGGFSGANVLTF | 15 | TRBV15 | NA | TRBJ2-6 | NA
TGTGCCAGCAGCCATTCTTCCCTGAGCTTCCAAGAGACCCAGTACTTC | CASSHSSLSFQETQYF | 16 | TRBV14 | NA | TRBJ2-5 | NA
TGTGCCATCAGTGAGTCCCCCTCCAGGACAGGGTGGGGGGCCAACGTCCTGACTTTC | CAISESPSRTGWGANVLTF | 19 | TRBV10-3 | NA | TRBJ2-6 | TRBD1
TGCAGCGTTGTGCTAGCGGGAGTTACCTACAATGAGCAGTTCTTC | CSVVLAGVTYNEQFF | 15 | TRBV29-1 | few | TRBJ2-1 | TRBD2
TGTGCCAGCAGCCTCGGGACAGCCCGCCAAGAGACCCAGTACTTC | CASSLGTARQETQYF | 15 | TRBV3-1 | once | TRBJ2-5 | TRBD1
TGTGCCAGCAGGACAGGGGGGAGGTACGAGCAGTACTTC | CASRTGGRYEQYF | 13 | TRBV2 | NA | TRBJ2-7 | TRBD1